This TCR beta chain is from a study of T cells in Graves' hyperthyroidism and ophthalmopathy. Looking at the study overall: At initial diagnosis, before any treatment had begun, peripheral blood was obtained. General study points: Ophthalmopathy onset followed model prediction by a median approximately six months. Most thyroid clonotypes with frequency above 0.001 were detected in blood.

The study included ophthalmopathy patients with Clinical Activity Score at least 3, NOSPECS grade at least 4 and duration under 3 months. What was amplified from RNA transcripts were TCR beta CDR3 regions. RT-PCR in the first round (using the HTBI primer set) targeted the TCR CDR3. Each CDR3 protein is one row after TCRdb ran MiXCR on the multiplex PCR reads. This table has about 640,000 distinct CDR3 sequences, around 21% appearing once. This clonotype came up many times. Its specificity is unknown. Germline V gene data show CDR1 as GTSNPN and CDR2 as SVGIG (reference sequence). The CDR3 contains 17 residues. The V end was cut by 0 bases, the J end by 7 bases, with 24 bases between.

Sequenced input: blood. The chain combines TRBV30 with TRBJ1-2; D gene ambiguous. The clonotype was recovered from a man aged 25 to 45 with Graves' ophthalmopathy. Here the CDR3 reads CAWSVSSAASPLGGYTF. The CDR3 nucleotides read TGTGCCTGGAGTGTGTCGAGTGCGGCGTCCCCCCTGGGTGGCTACACCTTC.